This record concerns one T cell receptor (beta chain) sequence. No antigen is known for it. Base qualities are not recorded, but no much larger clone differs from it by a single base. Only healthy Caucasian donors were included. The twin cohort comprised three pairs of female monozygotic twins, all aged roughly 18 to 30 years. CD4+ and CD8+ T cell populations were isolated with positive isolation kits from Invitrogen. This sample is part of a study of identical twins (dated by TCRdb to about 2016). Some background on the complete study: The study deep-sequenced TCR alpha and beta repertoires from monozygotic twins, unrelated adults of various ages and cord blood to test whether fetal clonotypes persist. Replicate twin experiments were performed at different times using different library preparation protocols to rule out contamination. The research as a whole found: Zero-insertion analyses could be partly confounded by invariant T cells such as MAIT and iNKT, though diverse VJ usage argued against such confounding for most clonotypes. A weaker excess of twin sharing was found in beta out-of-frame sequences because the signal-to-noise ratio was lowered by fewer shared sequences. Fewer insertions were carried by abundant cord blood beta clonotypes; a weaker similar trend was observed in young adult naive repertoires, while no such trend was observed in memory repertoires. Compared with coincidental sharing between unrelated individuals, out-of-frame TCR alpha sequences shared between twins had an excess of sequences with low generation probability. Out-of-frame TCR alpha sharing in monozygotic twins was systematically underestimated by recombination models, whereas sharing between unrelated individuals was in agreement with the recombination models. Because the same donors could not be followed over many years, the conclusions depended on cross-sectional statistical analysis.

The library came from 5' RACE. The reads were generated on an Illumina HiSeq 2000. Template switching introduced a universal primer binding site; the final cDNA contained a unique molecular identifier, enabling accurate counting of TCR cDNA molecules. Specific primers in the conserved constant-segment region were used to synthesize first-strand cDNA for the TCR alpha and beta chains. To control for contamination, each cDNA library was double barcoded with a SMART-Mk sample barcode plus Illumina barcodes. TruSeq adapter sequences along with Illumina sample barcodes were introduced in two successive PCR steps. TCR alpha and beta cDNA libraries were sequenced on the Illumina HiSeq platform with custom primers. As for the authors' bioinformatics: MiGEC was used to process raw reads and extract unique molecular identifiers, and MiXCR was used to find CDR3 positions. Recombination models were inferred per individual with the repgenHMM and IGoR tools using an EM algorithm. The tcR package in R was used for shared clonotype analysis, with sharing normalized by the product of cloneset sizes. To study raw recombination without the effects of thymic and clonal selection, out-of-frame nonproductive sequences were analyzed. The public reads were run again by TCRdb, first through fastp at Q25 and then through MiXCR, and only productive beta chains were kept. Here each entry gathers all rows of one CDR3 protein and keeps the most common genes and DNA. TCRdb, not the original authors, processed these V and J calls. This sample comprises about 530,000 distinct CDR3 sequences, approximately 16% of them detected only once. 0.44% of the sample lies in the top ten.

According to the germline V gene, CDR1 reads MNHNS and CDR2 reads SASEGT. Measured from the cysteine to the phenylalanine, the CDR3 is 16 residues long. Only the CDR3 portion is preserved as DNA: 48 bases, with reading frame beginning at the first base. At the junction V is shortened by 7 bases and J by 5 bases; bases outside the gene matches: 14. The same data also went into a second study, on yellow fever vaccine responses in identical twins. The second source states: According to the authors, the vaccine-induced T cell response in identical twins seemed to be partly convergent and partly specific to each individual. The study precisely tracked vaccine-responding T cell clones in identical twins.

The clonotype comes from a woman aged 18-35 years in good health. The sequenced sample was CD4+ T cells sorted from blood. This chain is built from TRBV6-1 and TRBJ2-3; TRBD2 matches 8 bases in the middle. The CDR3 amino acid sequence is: CASTQNRGGPGDTQYF. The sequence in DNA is TGTGCCAGCACACAGAACCGCGGGGGGCCTGGAGATACGCAGTATTTT.